What follows are 8 T cell receptor beta chains derived from one specimen sequenced in a study of CD8 T cells in ankylosing spondylitis. TCRdb reprocessed the 5' RACE reads with MiXCR, giving one entry per CDR3 protein. The table has over 400,000 distinct CDR3 sequences, around 26% seen once. Overall study results and limits: Ankylosing spondylitis blood appeared to be characterized by a TCR beta motif of under ten highly homologous variants.

No antigens are known for them. Material: blood, either unsorted or a sorted T cell fraction (not recorded which). The receptor source for this set is a male donor with ankylosing spondylitis.

CDR3 loop: CASSLARQYNEQFF. As DNA, the CDR3 is TGTGCCAGCAGCTTAGCACGCCAGTACAATGAGCAGTTCTTC. The chain employs TRBV11-3 and TRBJ2-1; D remains unclear. V lost 1 base to trimming and J lost 4 bases, with 8 bases between them. This CDR3 is 14 amino acids long. Looked up from germline, CDR1 is SGHNT and CDR2 is YENEEA. Full variable domain (rest looked up from reference TRBV11-3 and TRBJ2-1): EAGVVQSPRYKIIEKKQPVAFWCNPISGHNTLYWYLQNLGQGPELLIRYENEEAVDDSQLPKDRFSAERLKGVDSTLKIQPAELGDSAVYLCASSLARQYNEQFFGPGTRLTVL.

This clonotype appeared a few times. It is unclear where the CDR3 begins or ends on the DNA, so no DNA is shown, and the CDR3 is as TCRdb lists it. The gene calls are TRBV12-3 or TRBV12-4 and TRBJ1-5; whether TRBD1, the table's D call, matches the DNA was not checked. The CDR3 has 13 amino acids, counting both end residues. CDR3: CASSSSGLRAQHF.

This clonotype has more than one count but fewer than ten. Sequence at one end of the junction differs from germline and may be a read error. The genes are TRBV27 and TRBJ2-1; tentatively, D is TRBD1 (7 bases). The CDR3 loop spans 13 amino acids. CDR1 and CDR2 from the germline V gene are MNHEY and SMNVEV (reference sequence). Here the CDR3 reads CASSLGGTERQIF. The DNA of the CDR3 is TGTGCCAGCAGTTTAGGGGGGACAGAGAGGCAGATTTTC.

This clonotype has a handful of counts. The chain recombines TRBV2 with TRBJ2-3; D ambiguous. Germline CDR1 and CDR2: SNHLY and FYNNEI. CDR3 length equals 14 residues. V was pared by 6 bases and J by 3 bases, with 13 bases between. DNA for the CDR3: TGTGCCAGCAGCCACCCTCCTTCAACAGATACGCAGTATTTT. As protein: CASSHPPSTDTQYF.

V gene TRBV7-2 combines with J gene TRBJ2-1, with TRBD1 matching over 7 bases. The CDR3 has 14 amino acids. The germline V gene has CDR1 SGHTA and CDR2 FQGNSA. V trimming: 3 bases; J trimming: 9 bases; junction bases outside the gene matches: 8. The CDR3 DNA follows: TGTGCCAGCAGCTTTGACAGGGATCAGGGTGAGCAGTTCTTC. Its protein is CASSFDRDQGEQFF.

The chain uses TRBV19 and TRBJ2-1; no clear D gene. Trimming took off 0 bases at V and 8 bases at J, with 8 bases between the two ends. The germline gives CDR1 LNHDA, CDR2 SQIVND (reference sequence). The CDR3 sequence is 13 residues long. CDR3 region: CASSIDSVYEQFF. The CDR3 DNA follows: TGTGCCAGTAGTATAGACTCCGTCTATGAGCAGTTCTTC.

V gene TRBV10-2 combines with J gene TRBJ2-5; tentatively, D is TRBD2 (6 bases). This CDR3 has 12 residues. V was pared by 7 bases and J by 5 bases, with 11 bases between. Germline assignment: CDR1 WSHSY and CDR2 SAAADI. CDR3 coding DNA: TGCGCCAGCAATTGGGGGGAGGAGACCCAGTACTTC. Translated, it gives CASNWGEETQYF.

This clonotype was observed a handful of times. The chain is built from TRBV7-2 and TRBJ1-4, with TRBD1 as a possible D gene (6 bases). Trimming left V 0 bases short and J 6 bases short, with 8 bases between. CDR1 is SGHTA, CDR2 FQGNSA, per germline. This CDR3 contains 14 residues. The CDR3 DNA sequence: TGTGCCAGCAGCTTAGCGGGGGCCTATGAAAAACTGTTTTTT. It is translated as CASSLAGAYEKLFF.